Many counts were recorded for the clone carrying this TCR beta chain. Its antigen is unidentified. These data come from a study of Graves' ophthalmopathy and Graves' hyperthyroidism. The CDR3 contains 12 residues. Looked up from germline, CDR1 is LGHNT and CDR2 is FRNRAP. V shed 3 bases and J shed 7 bases, with 7 bases lying between them. A duration under 3 months, NOSPECS ≥4, CAS ≥3 and moderate-to-severe activity characterized the donors with ophthalmopathy. Other autoimmune diseases, uncontrolled infections, pregnancy or lactation led to the exclusion of patients. PBMCs were obtained from 9.5 to 10 ml of fresh peripheral blood. Using RNA transcripts, the TCR beta CDR3 regions were amplified. Scientists carried out first-round RT-PCR using HTBI primers and then a second-round multiplex PCR. TCRdb recomputed calls from the multiplex PCR reads with MiXCR, one row per CDR3 protein. The sample has approximately 330,000 distinct CDR3 sequences, under 20% seen once; the top ten hold more than 9%.

General observations from the study: The model's ophthalmopathy progression predictions had about 71% sensitivity and 72.22% specificity.

Specimen: peripheral blood. The sequence derives from an adult man with Graves' ophthalmopathy. The J gene is TRBJ1-5, the V gene TRBV12-5, with D hard to call. The DNA for the CDR3 is TGTGCTAGTGGTTTCTGGGGACAGCCCCAGCATTTT. It codes for CASGFWGQPQHF. Complete variable domain (other parts from reference TRBV12-5 and TRBJ1-5): DARVTQTPRHKVTEMGQEVTMRCQPILGHNTVFWYRQTMMQGLELLAYFRNRAPLDDSGMPKDRFSAEMPDATLATLKIQPSEPRDSAVYFCASGFWGQPQHFGDGTRLSIL.